Below, one T cell receptor beta chain is given with its context. The antigen is unknown. This entry comes from a study of cytomegalovirus exposure and HLA in healthy donors. In germline, CDR1 is SGHRS, CDR2 YFSETQ. Trimming cost V 5 bases and J 4 bases; bases outside gene matches: 1. This CDR3 region has 12 residues. Study-wide results and limits: In vitro work confirmed that three CMV-associated chains recognize CMV antigens.

The PCR was carried out with 60 Vbeta primers and 13 Jbeta primers. Data came from immunoSEQ multiplex PCR; TCRdb stores just in-frame clones and leaves some out. The sample holds 140,000 to 150,000 clones, 65% to 85% seen once. The chain carries TRBV5-1 and TRBJ2-3; 7 nucleotides line up with TRBD2. This TCR was recovered from a male donor in good health and CMV-seronegative. What was sequenced was PBMCs. CDR3 nucleotides: TGCGCCAGCAGGGCGGGGGCAGATACGCAGTATTTT. Protein product: CASRAGADTQYF.